This T cell receptor (beta chain) was retrieved from a study of beta chain features in type 1 diabetes. The CDR3 runs to 15 residues. Germline trimming cut 6 bases from V and 2 bases from J; bases unmatched to any gene: 3. Germline-derived CDR1 and CDR2 are KGHSH and LQKENI. This clone was observed a handful of times. As every portion of the isolated RNA was reverse transcribed, the sequencing read expressed TCRB transcripts. Only in-frame clones appear in the TCRdb table, and some are missing; sequencing was by immunoSEQ multiplex PCR. Among tens of thousands of clones, around a third were seen once, and the ten largest hold about 0.5%.

Sequenced material: stem cell memory CD4+ T cells from blood. The V and J genes are TRBV18 and TRBJ1-5; 11 positions match TRBD1. This clonotype was sampled from a woman in her late teens or twenties in good health. The chain's CDR3 is CASSEGQGGNQPQHF. The CDR3 nucleotides read TGTGCCAGCTCGGAGGGACAGGGGGGCAATCAGCCCCAGCATTTT.